The present T cell receptor (beta chain) was sequenced within a study of Graves' ophthalmopathy and Graves' hyperthyroidism. This clonotype was picked up many times. Investigators amplified TCR beta CDR3 regions from RNA transcripts. A first-round RT-PCR used HTBI primers, followed by a second-round multiplex PCR. TCRdb reanalysed the multiplex PCR reads using MiXCR and keeps one entry per CDR3 protein. Found here are around 1,200,000 distinct CDR3 sequences, about 35% of them singletons; the top ten hold around 10%. Germline CDR1 and CDR2: LGHNA and YSLEER. Trimming removed 0 bases from V and 5 bases from J; junction bases left unmatched: 6. The CDR3 has 15 residues. Establishment of the diagnosis relied upon clinical symptoms, serum thyroxine, TRAb, thyroid ultrasound and orbital computed tomography.

The sequence came from an adult man with Graves' hyperthyroidism. The V call is TRBV4-3, the J call TRBJ2-5; 7 bases map to TRBD2. Sequencing input: peripheral blood or thyroid tissue (not recorded which). The CDR3 sequence is CASSQDWQGGETQYF. The CDR3 nucleotides are TGCGCCAGCAGCCAAGATTGGCAGGGAGGGGAGACCCAGTACTTC.